This T cell receptor beta chain was recorded in a study of cytomegalovirus exposure and HLA in healthy donors. From germline, CDR1 is SGHNT and CDR2 YENEEA. Trimming took 3 bases from V and 11 from J, leaving 13 bases between them. The CDR3 is 12 residues long. With 60 Vbeta and 13 Jbeta primers, the PCR was carried out. The assay was immunoSEQ multiplex PCR, and TCRdb's table has in-frame clones only and misses some. Of 95,000 to 100,000 clones listed, 75% are singletons. The sequenced sample was PBMCs. This TCR was sampled from a man aged 45-60 years in good health and CMV-seronegative. The chain combines TRBV11-3 with TRBJ1-1, with D possibly matching TRBD1 (6 bases). CDR3 in DNA: TGTGCCAGCAGCTTCGGGCAGGGGCATGCTTTCTTT. Translating it yields CASSFGQGHAFF. The full variable domain, with the rest looked up from reference TRBV11-3 and TRBJ1-1, is EAGVVQSPRYKIIEKKQPVAFWCNPISGHNTLYWYLQNLGQGPELLIRYENEEAVDDSQLPKDRFSAERLKGVDSTLKIQPAELGDSAVYLCASSFGQGHAFFGQGTRLTVV.